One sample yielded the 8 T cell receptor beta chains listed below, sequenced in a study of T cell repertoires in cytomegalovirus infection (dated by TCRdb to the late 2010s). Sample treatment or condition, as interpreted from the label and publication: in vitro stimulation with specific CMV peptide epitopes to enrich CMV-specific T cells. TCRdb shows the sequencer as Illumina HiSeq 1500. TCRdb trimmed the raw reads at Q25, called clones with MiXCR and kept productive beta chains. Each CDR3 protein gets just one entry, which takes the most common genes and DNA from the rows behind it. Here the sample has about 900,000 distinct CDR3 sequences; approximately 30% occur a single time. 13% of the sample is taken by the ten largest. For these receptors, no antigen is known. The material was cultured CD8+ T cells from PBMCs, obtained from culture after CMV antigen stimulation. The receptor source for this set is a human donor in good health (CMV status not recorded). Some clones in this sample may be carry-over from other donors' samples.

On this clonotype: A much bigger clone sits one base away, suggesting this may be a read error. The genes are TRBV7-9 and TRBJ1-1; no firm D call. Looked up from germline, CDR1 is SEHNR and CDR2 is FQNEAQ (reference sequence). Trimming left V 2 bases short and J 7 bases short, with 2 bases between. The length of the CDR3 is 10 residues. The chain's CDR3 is CASSLREAFF. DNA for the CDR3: TGTGCCAGCAGCTTACGTGAAGCTTTCTTT.

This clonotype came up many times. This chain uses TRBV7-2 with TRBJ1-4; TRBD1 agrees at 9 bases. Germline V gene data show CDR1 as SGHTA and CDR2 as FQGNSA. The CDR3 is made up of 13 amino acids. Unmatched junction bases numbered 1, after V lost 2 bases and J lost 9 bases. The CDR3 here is CASSLNRGQKLFF. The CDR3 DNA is TGTGCCAGCAGCTTAAACAGGGGGCAAAAACTGTTTTTT. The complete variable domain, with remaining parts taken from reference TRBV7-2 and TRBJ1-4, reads GAGVSQSPSNKVTEKGKDVELRCDPISGHTALYWYRQSLGQGLEFLIYFQGNSAPDKSGLPSDRFSAERTGGSVSTLTIQRTQQEDSAVYLCASSLNRGQKLFFGSGTQLSVL.

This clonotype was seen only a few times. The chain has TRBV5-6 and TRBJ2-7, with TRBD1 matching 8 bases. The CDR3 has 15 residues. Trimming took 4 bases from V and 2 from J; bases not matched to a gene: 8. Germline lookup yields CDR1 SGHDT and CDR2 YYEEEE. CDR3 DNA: TGTGCCAGCAGCCTCTGGACAGGGCGACCCTACGAGCAGTACGTC. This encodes CASSLWTGRPYEQYV.

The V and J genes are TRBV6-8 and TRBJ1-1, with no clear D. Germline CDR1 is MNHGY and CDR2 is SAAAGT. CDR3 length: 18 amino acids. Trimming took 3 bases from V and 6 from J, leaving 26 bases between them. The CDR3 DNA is TGTGCCAGCAGTTATGTGAGGGTAGTACAGACGCTTTGGTCTGAAGCTTTCTTT. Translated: CASSYVRVVQTLWSEAFF.

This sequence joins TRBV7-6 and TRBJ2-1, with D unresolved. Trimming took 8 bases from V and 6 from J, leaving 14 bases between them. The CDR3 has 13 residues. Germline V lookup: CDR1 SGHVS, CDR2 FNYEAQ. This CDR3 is CASSDGYTNEQFF. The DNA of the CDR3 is TGTGCCAGCTCGGACGGCTATACCAATGAGCAGTTCTTC.

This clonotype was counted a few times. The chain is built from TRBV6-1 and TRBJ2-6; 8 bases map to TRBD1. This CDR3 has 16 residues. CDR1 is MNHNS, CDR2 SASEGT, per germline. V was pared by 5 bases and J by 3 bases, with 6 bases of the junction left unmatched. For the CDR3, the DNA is TGTGCCAGCAGTTCCCCGGACAGGGTTGGGGCCAACGTCCTGACTTTC. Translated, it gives CASSSPDRVGANVLTF.

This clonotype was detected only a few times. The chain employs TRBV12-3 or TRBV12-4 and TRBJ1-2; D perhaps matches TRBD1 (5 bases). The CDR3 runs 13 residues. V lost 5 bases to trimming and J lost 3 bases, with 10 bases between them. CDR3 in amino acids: CASSRQTHYGYTF. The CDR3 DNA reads TGTGCCAGCAGTAGACAGACCCACTATGGCTACACCTTC.

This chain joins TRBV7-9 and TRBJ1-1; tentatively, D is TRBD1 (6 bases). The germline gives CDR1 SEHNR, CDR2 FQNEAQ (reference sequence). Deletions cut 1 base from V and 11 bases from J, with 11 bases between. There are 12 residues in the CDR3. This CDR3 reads CASSLEGGNAFF. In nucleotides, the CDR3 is TGTGCCAGCAGCTTAGAAGGGGGGAATGCTTTCTTT.